One and the same sample provided the 19 T cell receptor beta chains below, sequenced in a study of blood T cell repertoires in COVID-19. Measured with immunoSEQ multiplex PCR; TCRdb has only the in-frame clones, and not every one. The sample holds over 200,000 clones; 85% are singletons and the top ten take about 19%. The sample was PBMCs or T cells enriched from blood (not recorded which). These receptors all stem from a man aged 35-49 years who had recovered from COVID-19.

The V gene is TRBV10-1, the J gene TRBJ2-3, with D possibly being TRBD2 (5 bases). The germline V gene has CDR1 WNHNN and CDR2 SYGVQD (reference sequence). The CDR3 sequence is 13 residues long. V lost 0 bases, J lost 11 bases, and 12 bases lay in between. The CDR3: CASSESSASRQYF. The CDR3 DNA reads as TGCGCCAGCAGTGAGTCTTCGGCTAGCAGGCAGTATTTT.

In its sample, this clone was seen once. J is TRBJ2-7 and V is TRBV7-8; perhaps TRBD1 as D (6 bases). The ends were cut back, 3 bases at V and 7 bases at J, with 22 bases in the middle. This CDR3 has 16 residues. The germline V gene encodes CDR1 SGHVS and CDR2 FQNEAQ. CDR3 loop: CASSLRYQGQPSEQYF. In DNA form, the CDR3 reads TGTGCCAGCAGCTTGAGGTATCAGGGGCAGCCATCTGAGCAGTACTTC.

The chain links TRBV4-3 to TRBJ1-2, with 8 bases matching TRBD1. After removal of 0 bases from V and 3 bases from J, the junction contained 3 bases not matched to a gene. Per the germline V gene, CDR1 is LGHNA and CDR2 is YSLEER. The length of the CDR3 is 15 residues. The CDR3, as DNA: TGCGCCAGCAGCCAAGAATTGGGACAGGACTATGGCTACACCTTC. Residues: CASSQELGQDYGYTF.

The rearrangement joins TRBV5-1 to TRBJ1-1, with TRBD1 identical over 9 bases. This CDR3 is 15 amino acids long. V shed 0 bases, J shed 4 bases, and the junction held 4 bases outside the gene matches. Looked up from germline, CDR1 is SGHRS and CDR2 is YFSETQ. CDR3 amino acids: CASSLEGQGGTEAFF. The CDR3 DNA sequence: TGCGCCAGCAGCTTGGAGGGACAGGGAGGCACTGAAGCTTTCTTT.

The V call is TRBV4-1, the J call TRBJ1-2, with TRBD1 identical over 10 bases. CDR3 length equals 16 residues. The germline gives CDR1 MGHRA, CDR2 YSYEKL. V shed 0 bases, J shed 5 bases, and the junction held 6 bases outside the gene matches. Here the CDR3 reads CASSQDRGQGKYGYTF. In DNA, the CDR3 is TGCGCCAGCAGCCAAGATCGGGGACAGGGGAAGTATGGCTACACCTTC.

V gene TRBV6-5 combines with J gene TRBJ2-5; D might be TRBD2 (7 bases). The CDR3 has 15 residues. V shed 0 bases and J shed 2 bases, with 10 bases lying between them. Germline CDR1 and CDR2: MNHEY and SVGAGI. In DNA, the CDR3 is TGTGCCAGCAGTTACTCGAGGGGGGGACAAGAGACCCAGTACTTC. Protein sequence: CASSYSRGGQETQYF.

This clone came up once. The chain links TRBV18 to TRBJ1-2; D may be TRBD1 (6 bases). V dropped 6 bases and J dropped 7 bases, with 15 bases sitting between them. Germline V gene lookup returns CDR1 KGHSH and CDR2 LQKENI. This CDR3 spans 13 amino acids. The CDR3 sequence: CASSPSTGFGYTF. The DNA for the CDR3 is TGTGCCAGCTCCCCAAGCACAGGGTTTGGCTACACCTTC.

This clone turned up a few times. The V call is TRBV5-6, the J call TRBJ2-2, with D unclear. V was cut by 0 bases and J by 0 bases, with 6 bases left in between. The germline V gene encodes CDR1 SGHDT and CDR2 YYEEEE. There are 15 residues in the CDR3. CDR3 residues: CASSLGGSNTGELFF. For the CDR3, the DNA is TGTGCCAGCAGCTTGGGAGGATCGAACACCGGGGAGCTGTTTTTT. Drawing the rest from reference TRBV5-6 and TRBJ2-2, the complete variable domain is DAGVTQSPTHLIKTRGQQVTLRCSPKSGHDTVSWYQQALGQGPQFIFQYYEEEERQRGNFPDRFSGHQFPNYSSELNVNALLLGDSALYLCASSLGGSNTGELFFGEGSRLTVL.

About this clone itself: Other nucleotide sequences from this sample produce the same CDR3. V gene TRBV28 combines with J gene TRBJ2-7, with D perhaps matching TRBD2 (6 bases). Deletions cut 6 bases from V and 2 bases from J, with 11 bases between. This CDR3 contains 13 residues. CDR1 MDHEN and CDR2 SYDVKM come from the germline V gene. Here the CDR3 DNA reads TGTGCCAGCAGCCTCGGGGGACCCTACGAGCAGTACTTC. This sequence encodes CASSLGGPYEQYF.

The chain is built from TRBV27 and TRBJ1-2, with D possibly being TRBD1 (5 bases). Germline V gene data show CDR1 as MNHEY and CDR2 as SMNVEV (reference sequence). The germline V and J ends were trimmed by 5 bases and 6 bases, with 16 bases remaining between them. The CDR3 length is 14 residues. CDR3 nucleotides: TGTGCCAGCAGTCCCTCGGCAGGGTCGGATGGCTACACCTTC. Its protein is CASSPSAGSDGYTF.

The chain combines TRBV9 with TRBJ2-5; possible D gene TRBD2, 7 bases. Germline loops: CDR1 SGDLS, CDR2 YYNGEE. The V gene lost 4 bases and the J gene lost 1 base, with 17 bases spanning the gap. The CDR3 extends over 16 amino acids. CDR3 nucleotide sequence: TGTGCCAGCAGCCCCAGTGGGGGGGCCCTCCAAGAGACCCAGTACTTC. Its translation: CASSPSGGALQETQYF.

This clone was recorded once. One end of the junction varies from germline; a read error may be responsible. The rearrangement uses TRBV12-3 or TRBV12-4 and TRBJ2-7, with TRBD1 identical over 10 bases. The CDR3 spans 12 residues. Here the CDR3 reads CASSAAGTGVDF. In DNA form, the CDR3 reads TGTGCCAGCAGTGCCGCCGGGACAGGGGTGGACTTC.

DNA of the CDR3: TGCGCCAGCAGCTTGGACGGAGGGGACACTGAAGCTTTCTTT. Translation gives CASSLDGGDTEAFF. This rearrangement joins TRBV5-1 to TRBJ1-1, with TRBD1 as a possible D gene (5 bases). V lost 0 bases and J 3 bases, leaving 9 bases between the germline ends. CDR1 SGHRS and CDR2 YFSETQ come from the germline V gene. This CDR3 region has 14 residues.

The V call is TRBV5-4, the J call TRBJ1-2; TRBD1 is a possible D gene (5 bases). The germline V gene encodes CDR1 SGHNT and CDR2 YYREEE (reference sequence). V was shortened by 3 bases and J by 8 bases, with 14 bases between the two germline ends. CDR3 length: 13 residues. In DNA form, the CDR3 reads TGTGCCAGCAGCTCGACAGCTTATGGCGGCTACACCTTC. This encodes CASSSTAYGGYTF.

This clone has a single count. V and J are TRBV9 and TRBJ2-2; D unresolved. The CDR3 has 13 amino acids. V was cut by 3 bases and J by 6 bases, with 9 bases left in between. Per germline, CDR1 SGDLS and CDR2 YYNGEE. CDR3 DNA sequence: TGTGCCAGCAGCGGACAAGACCCCGGGGAGCTGTTTTTT. Encoded protein: CASSGQDPGELFF.

The genes are TRBV19 and TRBJ1-5; TRBD1 matches 7 bases. The length of the CDR3 is 16 residues. Trimming removed 2 bases from V and 0 bases from J; junction bases left unmatched: 4. Germline lookup yields CDR1 LNHDA and CDR2 SQIVND (reference sequence). Written as DNA, the CDR3 is TGTGCCAGTAGTATACATGGACAGGATAGCAATCAGCCCCAGCATTTT. This gives the protein CASSIHGQDSNQPQHF.

This chain's CDR3 is CASSFTGGPQPQHF. The DNA of the CDR3 is TGTGCCAGCAGTTTCACAGGGGGTCCCCAGCCCCAGCATTTT. The rearrangement uses TRBV27 and TRBJ1-5; TRBD1 aligns across 8 bases. This CDR3 spans 14 amino acids. With V trimmed by 3 bases and J by 7 bases, 5 bases remained unmatched. CDR1 is MNHEY and CDR2 is SMNVEV in the germline V gene (reference sequence).

The chain couples TRBV5-8 to TRBJ2-7; 7 bases map to TRBD1. Trimming cost V 4 bases and J 1 base; bases outside gene matches: 2. In germline, CDR1 is SGHTS, CDR2 YDEGEE. This CDR3 is built from 13 residues. The CDR3 DNA sequence: TGTGCCAGCAGCAAGACAGGGTCCTACGAGCAGTACTTC. This translates into CASSKTGSYEQYF.

This sequence joins TRBV2 and TRBJ2-3, with D tentatively TRBD1 (6 bases). The V end was cut by 5 bases, the J end by 1 base, with 16 bases between. In germline, CDR1 is SNHLY, CDR2 FYNNEI. The CDR3 is made up of 16 amino acids. The CDR3 DNA is TGTGCCAGCAGTAAAGACAGGCCTTCTGGCACAGATACGCAGTATTTT. Its protein product is CASSKDRPSGTDTQYF.